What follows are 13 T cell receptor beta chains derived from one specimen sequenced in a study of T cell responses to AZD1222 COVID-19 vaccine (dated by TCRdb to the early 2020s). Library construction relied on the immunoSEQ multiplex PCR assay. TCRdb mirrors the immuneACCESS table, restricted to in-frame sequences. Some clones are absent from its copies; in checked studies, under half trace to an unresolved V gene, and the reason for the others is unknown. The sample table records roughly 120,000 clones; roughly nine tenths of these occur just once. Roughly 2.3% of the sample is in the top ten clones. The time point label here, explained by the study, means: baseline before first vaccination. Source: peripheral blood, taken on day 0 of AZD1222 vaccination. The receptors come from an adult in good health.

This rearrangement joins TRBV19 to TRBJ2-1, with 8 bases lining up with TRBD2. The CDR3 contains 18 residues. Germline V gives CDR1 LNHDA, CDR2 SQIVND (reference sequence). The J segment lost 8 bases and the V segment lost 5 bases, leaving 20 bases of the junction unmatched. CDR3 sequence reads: CASSGRGLTSGGVDEQFF. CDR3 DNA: TGTGCCAGTAGTGGAAGAGGGCTAACTAGCGGAGGAGTGGATGAGCAGTTCTTC.

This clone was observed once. The DNA for the CDR3 is TGTGCCATCAGAGCGGGAAGCACAGATACGCAGTATTTT. This translates into CAIRAGSTDTQYF. The V call is TRBV10-3, the J call TRBJ2-3, with 7 bases aligning to TRBD2. This CDR3 comprises 13 residues. Trimming took 6 bases from V and 0 from J; bases not matched to a gene: 0. CDR1 and CDR2 from the germline V gene are ENHRY and SYGVKD.

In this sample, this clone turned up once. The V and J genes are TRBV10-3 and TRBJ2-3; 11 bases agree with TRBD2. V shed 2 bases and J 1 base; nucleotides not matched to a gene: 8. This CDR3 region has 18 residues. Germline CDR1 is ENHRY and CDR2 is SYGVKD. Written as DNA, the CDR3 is TGTGCCATCAGTGAGGTATTAGCGGGAGGGCCTGGCACAGATACGCAGTATTTT. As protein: CAISEVLAGGPGTDTQYF.

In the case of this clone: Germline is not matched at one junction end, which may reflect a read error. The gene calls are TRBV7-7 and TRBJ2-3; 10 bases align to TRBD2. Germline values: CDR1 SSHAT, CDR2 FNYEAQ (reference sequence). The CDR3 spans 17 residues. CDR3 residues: CASSPILAGVGTDTQYF. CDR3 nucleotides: TGTGCTAGCAGCCCAATCCTAGCGGGAGTGGGGACAGATACGCAGTATTTT.

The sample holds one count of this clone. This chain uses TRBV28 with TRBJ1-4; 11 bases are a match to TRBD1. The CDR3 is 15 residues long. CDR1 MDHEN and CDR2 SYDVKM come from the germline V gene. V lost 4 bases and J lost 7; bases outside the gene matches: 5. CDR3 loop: CASSSTGTGGEKLFF. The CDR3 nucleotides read TGTGCCAGCAGTTCGACCGGGACAGGGGGTGAAAAACTGTTTTTT.

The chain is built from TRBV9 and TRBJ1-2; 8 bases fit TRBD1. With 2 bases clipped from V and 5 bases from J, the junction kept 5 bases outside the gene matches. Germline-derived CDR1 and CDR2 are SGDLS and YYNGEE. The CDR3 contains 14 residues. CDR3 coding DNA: TGTGCCAGCAGCGTCGGCGGGACAGGATATGGCTACACCTTC. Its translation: CASSVGGTGYGYTF.

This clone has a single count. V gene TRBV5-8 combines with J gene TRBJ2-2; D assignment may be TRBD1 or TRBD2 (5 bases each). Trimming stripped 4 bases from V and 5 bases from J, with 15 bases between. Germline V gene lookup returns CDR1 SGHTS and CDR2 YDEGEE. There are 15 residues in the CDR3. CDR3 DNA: TGTGCCAGCAGCCGGGGCGTATCGGAAACCGGGGAGCTGTTTTTT. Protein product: CASSRGVSETGELFF.

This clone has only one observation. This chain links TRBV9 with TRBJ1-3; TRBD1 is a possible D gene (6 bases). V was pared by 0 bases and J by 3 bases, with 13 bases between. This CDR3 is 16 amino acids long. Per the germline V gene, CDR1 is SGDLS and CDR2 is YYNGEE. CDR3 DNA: TGTGCCAGCAGCGTAGAGCCGGGGGCTGGTGGAAACACCATATATTTT. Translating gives CASSVEPGAGGNTIYF. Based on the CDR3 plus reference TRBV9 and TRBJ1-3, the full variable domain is DSGVTQTPKHLITATGQRVTLRCSPRSGDLSVYWYQQSLDQGLQFLIQYYNGEERAKGNILERFSAQQFPDLHSELNLSSLELGDSALYFCASSVEPGAGGNTIYFGEGSWLTVV.

CDR3 coding DNA: TGTGCCTGGGTACCTAGCCGTGAAGCTTTCTTT. Its protein product is CAWVPSREAFF. The gene calls are TRBV30 and TRBJ1-1; D is unclear. V was cut by 5 bases and J by 7 bases, with 11 bases left in between. The CDR3 contains 11 residues. Germline V gene data show CDR1 as GTSNPN and CDR2 as SVGIG (reference sequence). The full variable domain, in which reference TRBV30 and TRBJ1-1 provide the parts outside the CDR3, is SQTIHQWPATLVQPVGSPLSLECTVEGTSNPNLYWYRQAAGRGLQLLFYSVGIGQISSEVPQNLSASRPQDRQFILSSKKLLLSDSGFYLCAWVPSREAFFGQGTRLTVV.

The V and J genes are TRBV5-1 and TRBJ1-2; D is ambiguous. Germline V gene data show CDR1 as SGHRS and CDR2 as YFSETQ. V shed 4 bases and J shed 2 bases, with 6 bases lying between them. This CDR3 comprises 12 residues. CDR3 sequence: CASSPRNYGYTF. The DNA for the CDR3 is TGCGCCAGCAGCCCGCGGAACTATGGCTACACCTTC.

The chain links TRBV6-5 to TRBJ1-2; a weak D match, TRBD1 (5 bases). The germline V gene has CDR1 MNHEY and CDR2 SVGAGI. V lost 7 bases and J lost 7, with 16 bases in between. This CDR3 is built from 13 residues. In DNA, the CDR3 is TGTGCCAGCACCCGCGGGAGGGGCGGTGGCTACACCTTC. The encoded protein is CASTRGRGGGYTF.

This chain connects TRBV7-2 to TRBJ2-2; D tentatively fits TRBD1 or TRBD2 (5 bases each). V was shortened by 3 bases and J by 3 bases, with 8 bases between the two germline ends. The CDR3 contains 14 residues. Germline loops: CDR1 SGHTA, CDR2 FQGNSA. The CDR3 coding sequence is TGTGCCAGCAGCTTGGGGGTCGACACCGGGGAGCTGTTTTTT. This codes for CASSLGVDTGELFF.

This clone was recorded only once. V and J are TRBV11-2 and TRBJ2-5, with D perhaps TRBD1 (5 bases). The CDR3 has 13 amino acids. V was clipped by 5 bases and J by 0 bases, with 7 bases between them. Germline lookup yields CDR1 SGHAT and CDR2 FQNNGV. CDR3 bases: TGTGCCAGCAGCCAGGGCCACCAAGAGACCCAGTACTTC. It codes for CASSQGHQETQYF.